One and the same sample provided the 29 T cell receptor beta chains below, sequenced in a study of T cells in tumors after PD-1 blockade. Generated by immunoSEQ multiplex PCR, the TCRdb table keeps only in-frame clones and is missing some. The data contain fewer than 35,000 clones, roughly 73% of them singletons. The starting material was PBMCs, obtained before anti-PD-1 treatment. Receptors were obtained from a human donor with basal cell carcinoma.

By sample share, this clone is medium-sized. V and J are TRBV14 and TRBJ1-2; D gene ambiguous. The CDR3 spans 13 residues. Trimming took off 4 bases at V and 3 bases at J, with 9 bases between the two ends. Germline CDR1 is SGHDN and CDR2 is FVKESK. This CDR3 is CASSPGRDYGYTF. The CDR3 bases are TGTGCCAGCAGCCCCGGGCGGGACTATGGCTACACCTTC. The full variable domain, in which reference TRBV14 and TRBJ1-2 provide the parts outside the CDR3, is EAGVTQFPSHSVIEKGQTVTLRCDPISGHDNLYWYRRVMGKEIKFLLHFVKESKQDESGMPNNRFLAERTGGTYSTLKVQPAELEDSGVYFCASSPGRDYGYTFGSGTRLTVV.

The chain has TRBV12-5 and TRBJ2-1, with a tentative D call TRBD1 (5 bases). The germline gives CDR1 LGHNT, CDR2 FRNRAP. The ends were cut back, 0 bases at V and 6 bases at J, with 18 bases in the middle. The CDR3 runs to 17 residues. The CDR3 is CASGLVQAAKPSNEQFF. The CDR3 coding sequence is TGTGCTAGTGGTTTGGTACAGGCAGCCAAACCCTCCAATGAGCAGTTCTTC.

This clone has a single count. The chain uses TRBV11-3 and TRBJ2-7; D possibly corresponds to TRBD2 (6 bases). Germline V gives CDR1 SGHNT, CDR2 YENEEA. V shed 8 bases and J shed 4 bases, with 15 bases lying between them. This CDR3 has 13 amino acids. In DNA form, the CDR3 reads TGTGCCAGCGGGGCGGGACCTCTATACGAGCAGTACTTC. Its translation: CASGAGPLYEQYF.

This sequence joins TRBV10-3 and TRBJ1-1, with D maybe TRBD1 (6 bases). Germline values: CDR1 ENHRY, CDR2 SYGVKD. V lost 4 bases, J lost 3 bases, and 9 bases lay in between. This CDR3 is built from 13 residues. CDR3 coding DNA: TGTGCCATCAGTGGACAGGTGGACACTGAAGCTTTCTTT. It is translated as CAISGQVDTEAFF.

This chain links TRBV28 with TRBJ2-3; D might be TRBD1 or TRBD2, each matching 5 bases. Deletions cut 5 bases from V and 6 bases from J, with 18 bases between. The germline gives CDR1 MDHEN, CDR2 SYDVKM. The CDR3 runs to 15 residues. The CDR3 protein is CASSLIGDPTDTQYF. The CDR3 bases are TGTGCCAGCAGTCTTATTGGGGACCCCACGGATACGCAGTATTTT.

This chain links TRBV6-5 with TRBJ1-2; D is ambiguous. This CDR3 spans 16 amino acids. V was pared by 2 bases and J by 5 bases, with 18 bases between. CDR1 and CDR2 from the germline V gene are MNHEY and SVGAGI. The DNA of the CDR3 is TGTGCCAGCAGTTACGATGCGGCCGCCCTCTCTTATGGCTACACCTTC. Translation: CASSYDAAALSYGYTF.

This chain connects TRBV25-1 to TRBJ1-2, with D maybe TRBD1 (6 bases). CDR1 and CDR2 from the germline V gene are MGHDK and SYGVNS. The CDR3 totals 11 residues. The CDR3 loop is CASSGAYGYTF. In nucleotides, the CDR3 is TGTGCGAGTTCGGGGGCCTATGGCTACACCTTC.

CDR3 sequence reads: CASSQDLGSPREQYF. The CDR3 DNA sequence: TGTGCCAGCAGCCAAGATCTCGGCAGCCCGCGAGAGCAGTACTTC. This chain joins TRBV3-1 (or the pseudogene TRBV3-2) and TRBJ2-7, with D unresolved. CDR1 is LGHDT and CDR2 is YNNKEL in the germline V gene (reference sequence). The V end lost 0 bases, the J end lost 7 bases, and 16 bases lay between the germline ends. This CDR3 spans 15 amino acids.

The chain uses TRBV30 and TRBJ1-2, with a possible D match to TRBD1 (6 bases). There are 14 residues in the CDR3. V lost 3 bases to trimming and J lost 8 bases, with 19 bases between them. Germline CDR1 is GTSNPN and CDR2 is SVGIG (reference sequence). CDR3 nucleotide sequence: TGTGCCTGGAGCCTGGACAGTACTCCTTGGGGCTACACCTTC. It yields the protein CAWSLDSTPWGYTF.

This clone was seen only a few times. Within the sample, other DNA sequences also encode this same CDR3. The J gene is TRBJ1-1, the V gene TRBV19; D not resolved. V was pared by 1 base and J by 0 bases, with 0 bases between. The CDR3 runs to 12 residues. Germline V gene lookup returns CDR1 LNHDA and CDR2 SQIVND (reference sequence). CDR3 DNA: TGTGCCAGTAGTATAGTGAACACTGAAGCTTTCTTT. As protein: CASSIVNTEAFF.

J is TRBJ2-7 and V is TRBV6-5; the D call may be TRBD1 or TRBD2 (5 bases each). There are 15 residues in the CDR3. Germline CDR1 is MNHEY and CDR2 is SVGAGI. Trimming cost V 0 bases and J 2 bases, with 11 bases left between them. The CDR3 nucleotides are TGTGCCAGCAGTTACTCGAGTCGGGGACCCTACGAGCAGTACTTC. It specifies CASSYSSRGPYEQYF.

V gene TRBV19 combines with J gene TRBJ2-7; no definite D call. Between the trimmed V and J ends, which lost 5 bases and 3 bases, there was a span of 11 bases. Germline V gene lookup returns CDR1 LNHDA and CDR2 SQIVND (reference sequence). The length of the CDR3 is 13 residues. CDR3 amino acids: CASSLKDGYEQYF. The CDR3 nucleotides are TGTGCCAGTAGTCTCAAGGACGGCTACGAGCAGTACTTC.

This clone was seen more than once but under ten times. The chain links TRBV21-1 to TRBJ1-6. TRBV21-1 is tagged as a pseudogene. The CDR3 contains 14 residues. The CDR3 DNA follows: TGTGCCAGCAGCAAAGGTGGAGTTTCTTCACCCCTCCACTTT. This translates into CASSKGGVSSPLHF.

This clone has only one observation. This chain links TRBV2 with TRBJ1-2; D remains unclear. V lost 4 bases to trimming and J lost 8 bases, with 11 bases between them. The CDR3 runs 12 residues. The germline V gene encodes CDR1 SNHLY and CDR2 FYNNEI. This CDR3 is CASSGLGRGYTF. The CDR3 DNA follows: TGTGCCAGCAGTGGACTGGGTCGAGGCTACACCTTC.

The chain employs TRBV7-2 and TRBJ2-1, with TRBD1 identical over 7 bases. The CDR3 contains 14 residues. With V trimmed by 2 bases and J by 8 bases, 6 bases remained unmatched. Per germline, CDR1 SGHTA and CDR2 FQGNSA. The CDR3, as DNA: TGTGCCAGCAGCTTACAGGGGGAAGACTATGAGCAGTTCTTC. This codes for CASSLQGEDYEQFF.

The V gene is TRBV7-9, the J gene TRBJ2-1; D may be TRBD1 or TRBD2 (5 bases each). V dropped 5 bases and J dropped 7 bases, with 21 bases sitting between them. This CDR3 has 16 amino acids. In germline, CDR1 is SEHNR, CDR2 FQNEAQ (reference sequence). The CDR3 bases are TGTGCCAGCAGCCGTCGAGGGGACCAGCTGTGGAATGAGCAGTTCTTC. Translation gives CASSRRGDQLWNEQFF.

The chain has TRBV7-9 and TRBJ2-5; 9 positions agree with TRBD1. There are 15 residues in the CDR3. With V trimmed by 3 bases and J by 3 bases, 5 bases remained unmatched. Germline lookup yields CDR1 SEHNR and CDR2 FQNEAQ (reference sequence). CDR3 region: CASSFRRQGEETQYF. In DNA, the CDR3 is TGTGCCAGCAGCTTTAGGAGACAGGGGGAAGAGACCCAGTACTTC.

V usage is TRBV28 and J usage is TRBJ2-5; D remains ambiguous. The CDR3 covers 13 residues. Trimming shortened V by 4 bases and J by 3 bases, and 9 bases separated the two germline ends. CDR1 and CDR2 (germline): MDHEN, SYDVKM. This chain's CDR3 is CASSSHLKETQYF. CDR3 nucleotide sequence: TGTGCCAGCAGTTCACATTTAAAAGAGACCCAGTACTTC.

This chain links TRBV7-2 with TRBJ2-1; D is undetermined. V was cut by 1 base and J by 5 bases, with 6 bases left in between. Germline assignment: CDR1 SGHTA and CDR2 FQGNSA. This CDR3 has 13 amino acids. The CDR3 nucleotides are TGTGCCAGCAGCTTAGGCGCAAACAATGAGCAGTTCTTC. Its protein is CASSLGANNEQFF.

This clone was counted a single time. The chain carries TRBV9 and TRBJ2-1; 14 bases are a match to TRBD2. Germline lookup yields CDR1 SGDLS and CDR2 YYNGEE. V dropped 3 bases and J dropped 1; count of bases not matched to a gene: 12. The CDR3 has 20 amino acids. This CDR3 reads CASSDTGTSGRKLSYNEQFF. The CDR3 nucleotides read TGTGCCAGCAGCGACACTGGGACTAGCGGGAGAAAACTGTCCTACAATGAGCAGTTCTTC. Combining the CDR3 with reference TRBV9 and TRBJ2-1 gives the whole variable domain DSGVTQTPKHLITATGQRVTLRCSPRSGDLSVYWYQQSLDQGLQFLIQYYNGEERAKGNILERFSAQQFPDLHSELNLSSLELGDSALYFCASSDTGTSGRKLSYNEQFFGPGTRLTVL.

V is TRBV30 and J is TRBJ1-1; 7 bases are shared with TRBD1. CDR1 GTSNPN and CDR2 SVGIG come from the germline V gene (reference sequence). V gave up 5 bases and J gave up 0 bases; unmatched junction bases: 9. This CDR3 is built from 15 residues. CDR3 in amino acids: CAWGGTVLMNTEAFF. In nucleotides, the CDR3 is TGTGCCTGGGGGGGGACAGTTTTAATGAACACTGAAGCTTTCTTT.

This chain joins TRBV6-5 and TRBJ2-3; D is uncertain. Trimming left V 6 bases short and J 6 bases short, with 13 bases between. Germline values: CDR1 MNHEY, CDR2 SVGAGI. The CDR3 sequence is 13 residues long. The CDR3 nucleotides are TGTGCCAGCAGCTCTGCCCGGCTGGATACGCAGTATTTT. Its protein product is CASSSARLDTQYF.

Remarks on this clone: At one end, the junction sequence differs from germline, possibly due to a read error. The rearrangement links TRBV5-4 to TRBJ1-1; D gene unclear. The CDR3 loop spans 11 amino acids. Germline loops: CDR1 SGHNT, CDR2 YYREEE (reference sequence). Here the CDR3 reads CASSTTTGAFF. The CDR3 nucleotides read TGTGCCAGCAGCACTACGACTGGAGCTTTCTTT.

CDR3 residues: CASSSPDEKLFF. As DNA, the CDR3 is TGTGCCAGCAGCTCTCCGGATGAAAAACTGTTTTTT. The chain couples TRBV3-1 (or the pseudogene TRBV3-2) to TRBJ1-4, with unresolved D. The CDR3 totals 12 residues. V shed 5 bases and J shed 6 bases, with 7 bases lying between them. Germline V gene sequence: CDR1 LGHDT, CDR2 YNNKEL (reference sequence).

The rearrangement uses TRBV28 and TRBJ1-2; D gene uncertain. V dropped 6 bases and J dropped 6 bases, with 17 bases sitting between them. This CDR3 region has 14 residues. Germline lookup yields CDR1 MDHEN and CDR2 SYDVKM. The CDR3: CASRLPDELDGYTF. Here the CDR3 DNA reads TGTGCCAGCAGACTACCCGACGAACTGGATGGCTACACCTTC.

The rearrangement uses TRBV5-1 and TRBJ2-3, with 10 bases identical to TRBD2. CDR1 is SGHRS, CDR2 YFSETQ, per germline. The CDR3 totals 17 residues. The trim removed 5 bases at V and 6 bases at J, leaving 15 bases unmatched. The CDR3, as DNA: TGCGCCAGCAGTTCGGGTCCTAGCGGGAGTAATTTGGATACGCAGTATTTT. Its translation is CASSSGPSGSNLDTQYF.

V usage is TRBV18 and J usage is TRBJ1-1; a weak D match, TRBD1 (5 bases). V shed 5 bases and J shed 5 bases, with 18 bases lying between them. The length of the CDR3 is 15 residues. From germline, CDR1 is KGHSH and CDR2 LQKENI. The chain's CDR3 is CASSSNQVGGTEAFF. CDR3 sequence (DNA): TGTGCCAGCTCATCCAACCAGGTTGGGGGAACTGAAGCTTTCTTT.

This clone was seen only once. The V and J genes are TRBV5-1 and TRBJ2-3; 7 nucleotides agree with TRBD1. Trimming removed 0 bases from V and 2 bases from J; junction bases left unmatched: 6. The germline V gene encodes CDR1 SGHRS and CDR2 YFSETQ. The CDR3 is made up of 16 amino acids. The CDR3 region is CASSLVTGTDTDTQYF. CDR3 coding DNA: TGCGCCAGCAGCTTGGTGACCGGGACAGACACAGATACGCAGTATTTT.

V is TRBV6-6 and J is TRBJ2-7, with D perhaps being TRBD1 or TRBD2 (5 bases each). Trimming removed 5 bases from V and 3 bases from J, with 17 bases in between. CDR1 is MNHNY and CDR2 is SVGAGI in the germline V gene (reference sequence). CDR3 size: 15 residues. CDR3 in DNA: TGTGCCAGCAGTCCCGGGGCCCAGGGCGGCTACGAGCAGTACTTC. This translates into CASSPGAQGGYEQYF.